Listed below are T cell receptor beta chains from one sample, sequenced in a study of blood T cell repertoires in COVID-19. Measured with immunoSEQ multiplex PCR; TCRdb has only the in-frame clones, and not every one. The table records a few hundred thousand clones, about nine tenths of them present only once. Sequencing was performed on peripheral blood. The source of these receptors is a woman in her 50s who had recovered from COVID-19. Both conserved end residues are part of each CDR3. Each record gives: J gene, clone size, D gene, V gene, CDR3 protein, CDR3 DNA. The D gene is left open where the match is weak. For some rows the clone size is stated as once, few or many, or as a class when expanded; others skip it.

>TRBJ2-5|few|TRBD1|TRBV3-1/TRBV3-2
CASSPTTGEGETQYF
TGTGCCAGCAGCCCCACGACAGGGGAAGGAGAGACCCAGTACTTC
>TRBJ2-6|.|TRBD1|TRBV5-8
CASRFRSGTEVLSGANVLTF
TGTGCCAGCAGATTCAGGTCTGGGACAGAGGTACTATCTGGGGCCAACGTCCTGACTTTC
>TRBJ2-3|.|TRBD2|TRBV27
CASSSPSLAGVPDTQYF
TGTGCCAGCAGTTCCCCTTCACTAGCGGGAGTTCCAGATACGCAGTATTTT
>TRBJ1-1|.|TRBD1|TRBV7-3
CASSQYTGAEAFF
TGTGCCAGCAGCCAATATACAGGGGCTGAAGCTTTCTTT
>TRBJ1-2|.|.|TRBV5-5
CASSLGLQEANYGYTF
TGTGCCAGCAGCTTGGGACTGCAAGAAGCTAACTATGGCTACACCTTC
>TRBJ2-1|.|TRBD2|TRBV7-3
CASSLEASGSTYNEQFF
TGTGCCAGCAGCTTAGAGGCTAGCGGGAGCACCTACAATGAGCAGTTCTTC
>TRBJ1-1|.|TRBD1|TRBV2
CASTPDRGRGTEAFF
TGTGCCAGCACCCCGGACAGGGGGCGGGGAACTGAAGCTTTCTTT
>TRBJ1-2|.|TRBD1|TRBV12-3/TRBV12-4
CASTGTGGRGYTF
TGTGCCAGCACCGGGACAGGGGGCCGTGGCTACACCTTC
>TRBJ1-1|.|.|TRBV27
CASSLYGREGTEAFF
TGTGCCAGCAGTTTATACGGCAGGGAGGGAACTGAAGCTTTCTTT
>TRBJ1-2|.|.|TRBV3-1/TRBV3-2
CASSQDRRDNYGYTF
TGTGCCAGCAGCCAAGATCGGAGGGATAACTATGGCTACACCTTC
>TRBJ1-2|.|TRBD1|TRBV2
CASRTGRGYGYTF
TGTGCCAGTAGGACAGGGAGAGGCTATGGCTACACCTTC
>TRBJ2-3|few|TRBD1|TRBV9
CASSVVPGGDTQYF
TGTGCCAGCAGCGTAGTGCCAGGGGGAGATACGCAGTATTTT
>TRBJ2-4|.|TRBD1|TRBV19
CASSKGTGEVGTKNIQYF
TGTGCCAGTAGCAAAGGGACAGGGGAAGTAGGGACCAAAAACATTCAGTACTTC
>TRBJ2-3|.|.|TRBV9
CASSFRTEPLDTQYF
TGTGCCAGCAGCTTCCGGACAGAACCGTTAGATACGCAGTATTTT
>TRBJ2-5|.|.|TRBV2
CASSDGTRGQETQYF
TGTGCCAGCAGTGACGGGACAAGGGGGCAAGAGACCCAGTACTTC
>TRBJ2-4|.|TRBD1|TRBV27
CASSYPSGTGAEKHDKNIQYF
TGTGCCAGCAGTTATCCATCCGGGACAGGGGCTGAAAAGCATGACAAAAACATTCAGTACTTC
>TRBJ1-2|.|TRBD1|TRBV30
CAWSATGGDYGYTF
TGTGCCTGGAGTGCGACAGGGGGCGACTATGGCTACACCTTC
>TRBJ1-2|.|.|TRBV18
CASSPQQDYDYGYTF
TGTGCCAGCTCACCCCAACAAGACTACGACTATGGCTACACCTTC
>TRBJ1-1|.|.|TRBV9
CASTRQGLMNTEAFF
TGTGCCAGCACCCGACAAGGCTTGATGAACACTGAAGCTTTCTTT
>TRBJ2-1|few|.|TRBV2
CASSGEGSYNEQFF
TGTGCCAGCAGCGGGGAAGGGTCCTACAATGAGCAGTTCTTC
>TRBJ2-3|.|.|TRBV9
CASSVAKLRDTQYF
TGTGCCAGCAGCGTAGCTAAACTACGGGATACGCAGTATTTT
>TRBJ1-2|.|.|TRBV28
CASSYDGDYGYTF
TGTGCCAGCAGTTATGACGGGGACTATGGCTACACCTTC
>TRBJ1-2|.|.|TRBV19
CASSTRTGNYGYTF
TGTGCCAGTAGTACGCGGACTGGGAACTATGGCTACACCTTC
>TRBJ1-1|.|.|TRBV27
CASSWREGTEAFF
TGTGCCAGCAGTTGGAGGGAGGGAACTGAAGCTTTCTTT
>TRBJ1-1|few|TRBD1|TRBV3-1/TRBV3-2
CASSQSDRGRAEAFF
TGTGCCAGCAGCCAATCGGACAGGGGTCGAGCTGAAGCTTTCTTT
>TRBJ1-1|.|TRBD1|TRBV9
CASSVGTGGEAFF
TGTGCCAGCAGCGTTGGGACAGGGGGTGAAGCTTTCTTT
>TRBJ2-1|.|.|TRBV7-9
CASSWSREEDEQFF
TGTGCCAGCAGCTGGAGCAGGGAGGAGGATGAGCAGTTCTTC
>TRBJ2-1|once|TRBD1|TRBV7-3
CASSPDRDYNEQFF
TGTGCCAGCAGCCCGGACAGGGATTACAATGAGCAGTTCTTC
>TRBJ2-1|.|TRBD1|TRBV6-2/TRBV6-3
CASSYRHEGAYNEQFF
TGTGCCAGCAGTTACCGTCATGAGGGGGCTTACAATGAGCAGTTCTTC
>TRBJ2-4|.|.|TRBV9
CASSVSGSNIQYF
TGTGCCAGCAGCGTATCAGGTTCGAACATTCAGTACTTC
>TRBJ1-1|once|.|TRBV2
CATAMNTEAFF
TGTGCCACCGCGATGAACACTGAAGCTTTCTTT
>TRBJ2-2|.|.|TRBV27
CASRGLYTGELFF
TGTGCCAGCAGGGGACTGTACACCGGGGAGCTGTTTTTT
>TRBJ1-1|.|TRBD1|TRBV12-3/TRBV12-4
CASSQGQGAFF
TGTGCCAGCAGCCAGGGACAGGGAGCTTTCTTT